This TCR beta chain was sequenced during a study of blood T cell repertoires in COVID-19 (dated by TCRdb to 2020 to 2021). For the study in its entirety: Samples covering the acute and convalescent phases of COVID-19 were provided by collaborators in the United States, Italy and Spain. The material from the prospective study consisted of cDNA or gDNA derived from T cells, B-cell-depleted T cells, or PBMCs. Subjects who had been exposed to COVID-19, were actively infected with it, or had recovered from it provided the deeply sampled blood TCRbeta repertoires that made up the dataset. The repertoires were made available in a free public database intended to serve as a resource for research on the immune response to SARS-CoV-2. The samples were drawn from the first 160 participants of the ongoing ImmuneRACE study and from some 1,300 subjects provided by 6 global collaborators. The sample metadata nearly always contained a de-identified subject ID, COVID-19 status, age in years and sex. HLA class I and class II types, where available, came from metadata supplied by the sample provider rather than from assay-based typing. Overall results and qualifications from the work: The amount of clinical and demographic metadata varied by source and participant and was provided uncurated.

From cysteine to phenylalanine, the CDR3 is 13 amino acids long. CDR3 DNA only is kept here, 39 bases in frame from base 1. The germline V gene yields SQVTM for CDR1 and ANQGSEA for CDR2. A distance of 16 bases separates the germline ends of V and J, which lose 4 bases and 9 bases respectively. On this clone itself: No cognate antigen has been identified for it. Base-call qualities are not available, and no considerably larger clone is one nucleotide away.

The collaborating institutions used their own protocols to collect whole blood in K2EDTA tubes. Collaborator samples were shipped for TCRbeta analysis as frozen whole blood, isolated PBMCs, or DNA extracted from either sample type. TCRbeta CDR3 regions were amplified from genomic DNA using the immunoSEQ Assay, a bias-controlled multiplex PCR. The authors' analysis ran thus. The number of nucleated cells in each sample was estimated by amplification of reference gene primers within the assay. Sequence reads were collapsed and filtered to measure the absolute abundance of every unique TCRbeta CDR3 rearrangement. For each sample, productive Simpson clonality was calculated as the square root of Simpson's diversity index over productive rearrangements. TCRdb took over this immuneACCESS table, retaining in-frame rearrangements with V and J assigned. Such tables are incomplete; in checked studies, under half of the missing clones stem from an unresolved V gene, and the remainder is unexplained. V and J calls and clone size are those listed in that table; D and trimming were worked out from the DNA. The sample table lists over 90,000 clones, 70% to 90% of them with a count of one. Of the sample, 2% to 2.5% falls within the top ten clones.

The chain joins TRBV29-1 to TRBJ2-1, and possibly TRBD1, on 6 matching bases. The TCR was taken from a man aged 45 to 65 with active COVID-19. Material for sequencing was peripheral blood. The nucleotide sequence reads TGCAGCGTTGCCCTACGTGGGGGCGGTGAGCAGTTCTTC. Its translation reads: CSVALRGGGEQFF.